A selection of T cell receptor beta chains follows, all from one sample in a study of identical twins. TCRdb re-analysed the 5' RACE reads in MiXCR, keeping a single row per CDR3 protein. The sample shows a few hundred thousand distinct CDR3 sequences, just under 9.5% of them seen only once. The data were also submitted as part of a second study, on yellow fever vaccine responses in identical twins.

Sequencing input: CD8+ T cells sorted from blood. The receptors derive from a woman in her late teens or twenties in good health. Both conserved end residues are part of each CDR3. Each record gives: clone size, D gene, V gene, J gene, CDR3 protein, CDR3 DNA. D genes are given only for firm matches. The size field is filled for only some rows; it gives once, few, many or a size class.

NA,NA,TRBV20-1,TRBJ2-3,CSARDVSAGETDTQYF,TGCAGTGCTAGAGATGTTTCGGCAGGAGAGACAGATACGCAGTATTTT
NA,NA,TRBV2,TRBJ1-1,CASSEWAGREAFF,TGTGCCAGCAGTGAATGGGCGGGTCGGGAAGCTTTCTTT
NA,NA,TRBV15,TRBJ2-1,CATSRAGGQYNEQFF,TGTGCCACCAGCAGGGCGGGGGGACAGTACAATGAGCAGTTCTTC
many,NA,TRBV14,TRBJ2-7,CASSSVRTAYEQYF,TGTGCCAGCAGCTCAGTCCGGACAGCCTACGAGCAGTACTTC
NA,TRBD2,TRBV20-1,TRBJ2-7,CSARATTSGRAYEQYF,TGCAGTGCTAGAGCGACGACTAGCGGGAGGGCCTACGAGCAGTACTTC
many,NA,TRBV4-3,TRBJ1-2,CASSQDIPPYGYTF,TGCGCCAGCAGCCAGGACATACCTCCTTATGGCTACACCTTC
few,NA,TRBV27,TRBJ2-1,CASSLSISSYNEQFF,TGTGCCAGCAGTTTATCGATCAGCTCCTACAATGAGCAGTTCTTC
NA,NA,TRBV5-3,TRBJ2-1,CARSFTRGHAPLYNEQFF,TGTGCCAGAAGCTTTACCAGGGGCCACGCGCCATTGTACAATGAGCAGTTCTTC
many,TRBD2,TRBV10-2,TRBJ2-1,CASSPTGLANEQFF,TGCGCCAGCAGTCCGACAGGACTAGCCAATGAGCAGTTCTTC
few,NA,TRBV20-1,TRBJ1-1,CSASVTVNTEAFF,TGCAGTGCTAGCGTAACCGTGAACACTGAAGCTTTCTTT
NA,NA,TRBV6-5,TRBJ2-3,CASSFRGAEDTQYF,TGTGCCAGCAGTTTTCGGGGGGCGGAAGATACGCAGTATTTT
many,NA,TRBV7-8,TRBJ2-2,CASSLAVGGGELFF,TGTGCCAGCAGCTTAGCGGTCGGGGGCGGGGAGCTGTTTTTT
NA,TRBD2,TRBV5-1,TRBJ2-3,CASSLFVAGGTDTQYF,TGCGCCAGCAGCTTGTTCGTAGCGGGCGGCACAGATACGCAGTATTTT
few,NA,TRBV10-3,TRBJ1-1,CAIRGGMNTEAFF,TGTGCCATCAGAGGAGGCATGAACACTGAAGCTTTCTTT
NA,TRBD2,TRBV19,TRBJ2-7,CASSPPSSGVFYEQYF,TGTGCCAGTAGCCCCCCATCTAGCGGGGTTTTCTACGAGCAGTACTTC
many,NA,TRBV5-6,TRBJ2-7,CASSFRYSSYEQYF,TGTGCCAGCAGCTTCCGCTATAGCTCCTACGAGCAGTACTTC
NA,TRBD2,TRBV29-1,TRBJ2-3,CSVPGLAGTDTQYF,TGCAGCGTTCCTGGACTAGCGGGTACAGATACGCAGTATTTT
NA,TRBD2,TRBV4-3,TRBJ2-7,CVSSQDLLAGGLMAYEQYF,TGCGTCAGCAGCCAGGACCTACTAGCGGGGGGCCTTATGGCCTACGAGCAGTACTTC
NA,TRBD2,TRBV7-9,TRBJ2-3,CASSVVGSGAPDTQYF,TGTGCCAGCAGCGTTGTCGGTAGCGGGGCCCCAGATACGCAGTATTTT
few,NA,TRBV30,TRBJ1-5,CAWSGQGNQPQHF,TGTGCCTGGAGTGGTCAGGGCAATCAGCCCCAGCATTTT
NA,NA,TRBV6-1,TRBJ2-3,CASGRRGADTQNF,TGTGCCAGCGGACGCCGGGGGGCAGATACGCAGAATTTT
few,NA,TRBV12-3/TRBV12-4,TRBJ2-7,CASSLLGGLISYEQYF,TGTGCCAGCAGTTTACTCGGGGGCCTCATTTCCTACGAGCAGTACTTC
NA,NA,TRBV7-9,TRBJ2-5,CASSFSTIETQYF,TGTGCCAGCAGCTTTTCGACTATAGAGACCCAGTACTTC
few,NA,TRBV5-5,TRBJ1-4,CASSLSEVINEKLFF,TGTGCCAGCAGCTTATCGGAAGTTATTAATGAAAAACTGTTTTTT
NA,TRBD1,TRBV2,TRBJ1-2,CAIISGVDRNYGYTF,TGCGCCATCATAAGCGGGGTGGACAGGAACTATGGCTACACCTTC
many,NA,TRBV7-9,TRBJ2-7,CASSLTQAGLDEQYF,TGTGCCAGCAGCTTGACCCAAGCGGGTCTTGATGAGCAGTACTTC
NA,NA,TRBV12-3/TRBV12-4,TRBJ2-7,CASRSGYSYEQYF,TGTGCCAGCAGATCAGGGTACTCCTACGAGCAGTACTTC
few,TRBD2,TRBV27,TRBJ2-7,CASSPRGGGATYEQYF,TGTGCCAGCAGTCCGCGGGGCGGGGGGGCCACCTACGAGCAGTACTTC
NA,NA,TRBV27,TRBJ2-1,CASRFFPIADHNEQFF,TGTGCCAGCAGATTTTTTCCCATAGCGGACCACAATGAGCAGTTCTTC
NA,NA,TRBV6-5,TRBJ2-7,CASSSFTREQYF,TGTGCCAGCAGTTCCTTTACTCGCGAGCAGTACTTC
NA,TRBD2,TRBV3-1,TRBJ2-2,CASSHTGTRRATGELFF,TGTGCCAGCAGCCATACCGGGACTAGAAGAGCAACCGGGGAGCTGTTTTTT
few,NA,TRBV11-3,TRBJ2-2,CASSSRNGELFF,TGTGCCAGCAGCTCCCGTAACGGGGAGCTGTTTTTT
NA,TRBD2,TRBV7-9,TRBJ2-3,CASSPGGGQTDTQYF,TGTGCCAGCAGTCCTGGGGGGGGTCAAACAGATACGCAGTATTTT
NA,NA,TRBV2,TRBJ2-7,CASTEGLRNYEQYF,TGTGCCAGCACCGAAGGTCTCAGGAACTACGAGCAGTACTTC
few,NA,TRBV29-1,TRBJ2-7,CSVKGGSYEQYF,TGCAGCGTTAAGGGGGGCTCCTACGAGCAGTACTTC
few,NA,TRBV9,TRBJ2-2,CASSSPQGNTGELFF,TGTGCCAGCAGCTCCCCGCAGGGGAACACCGGGGAGCTGTTTTTT
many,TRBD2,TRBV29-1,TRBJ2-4,CSAVAGVRNIQYF,TGCAGCGCGGTAGCGGGAGTGCGAAACATTCAGTACTTC
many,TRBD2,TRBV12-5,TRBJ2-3,CASGPTSGGPTDTQYF,TGTGCTAGTGGCCCGACTAGCGGGGGACCCACAGATACGCAGTATTTT
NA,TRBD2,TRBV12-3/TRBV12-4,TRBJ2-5,CASTLAGQETQYF,TGTGCCAGCACGCTAGCGGGCCAAGAGACCCAGTACTTC
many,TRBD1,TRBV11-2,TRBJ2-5,CASSLLGQTKETQYF,TGTGCCAGCAGCCTTCTGGGACAGACAAAAGAGACCCAGTACTTC
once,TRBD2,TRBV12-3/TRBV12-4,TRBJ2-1,CASSPGLAPLNEQFF,TGTGCCAGCAGCCCAGGACTAGCCCCCCTCAATGAGCAGTTCTTC
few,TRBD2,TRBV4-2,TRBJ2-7,CASSQESAGLAGLYEQYF,TGTGCCAGCAGCCAAGAGAGTGCGGGACTAGCGGGACTCTACGAGCAGTACTTC
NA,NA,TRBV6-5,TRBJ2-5,CASSYSRQETQYF,TGTGCCAGCAGTTACAGTCGCCAAGAGACCCAGTACTTC
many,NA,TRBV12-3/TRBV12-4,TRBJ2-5,CASRPPGETQYF,TGTGCCAGCAGGCCCCCCGGGGAGACCCAGTACTTC
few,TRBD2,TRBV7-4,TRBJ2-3,CTSCYDPVGLAGDTDTQYF,TGTACCAGCTGCTACGACCCTGTGGGGCTAGCGGGAGACACAGATACGCAGTATTTT